This T cell receptor beta chain was found in a study of T cell repertoires in cytomegalovirus infection. At the level of the study: Matching HLA type, along with CMV infection, was indicated by public TCR beta signatures. Study conclusions and caveats: Within the response measured ex vivo, HLA-C-restricted CMV-specific TCR beta clonotypes were dominant.

TCRdb fed the reads into MiXCR, producing one record per CDR3 protein. This repertoire shows hundreds of thousands of distinct CDR3 sequences, more than 8% found once; its top ten account for around 4%. A few counts support this clonotype. Its cognate antigen is unknown. The CDR3 is 14 residues long. Deletions cut 6 bases from V and 4 bases from J, with 15 bases between. The source of this sequence is a human donor in good health (CMV status not recorded). Some clones in this sample may be carry-over from other donors' samples. J is TRBJ2-5 and V is TRBV12-3 or TRBV12-4, with D perhaps TRBD2 (6 bases). The specimen was PBMCs. Here the CDR3 DNA reads TGTGCCAGCAGGCGGAATAGGGGAGGAGAGACCCAGTACTTC. It specifies CASRRNRGGETQYF.